A single sample gave rise to the 7 T cell receptor beta chains below, sequenced in a study of T cells after yellow fever vaccination. TCRdb reprocessed the 5' RACE reads with MiXCR, giving one entry per CDR3 protein. The profile shows a few hundred thousand distinct CDR3 sequences, 4.1% of them singletons. The sequencing used PBMCs, collected 5 days after the yellow fever booster vaccination. Source of these receptors: a man between 18 and 35 years old who received the YFV17D yellow fever vaccine.

This clonotype came up many times. The chain couples TRBV7-2 to TRBJ1-1; 7 bases fit TRBD1. The CDR3 runs to 14 residues. The germline gives CDR1 SGHTA, CDR2 FQGNSA. Trimming at V came to 6 bases and at J to 7 bases, leaving 11 bases not matched to a gene. CDR3 protein: CASRRSGTALEAFF. DNA for the CDR3: TGTGCCAGCAGACGTTCCGGGACAGCCCTTGAAGCTTTCTTT.

V gene TRBV4-2 combines with J gene TRBJ1-3; a weak D match, TRBD1 (5 bases). V lost 4 bases, J lost 0 bases, and 13 bases lay in between. CDR3 length: 16 amino acids. Germline loops: CDR1 LGHNA, CDR2 YNFKEQ. The chain's CDR3 is CASSLGLSRSGNTIYF. CDR3 sequence (DNA): TGTGCCAGCAGCCTGGGACTTTCCCGCTCTGGAAACACCATATATTTT.

The chain uses TRBV20-1 and TRBJ1-2; possible D gene TRBD1, 5 bases. CDR3 length equals 12 residues. Trimming removed 2 bases at V and 5 bases at J, with 9 bases between. Germline V gene data show CDR1 as DFQATT and CDR2 as SNEGSKA (reference sequence). CDR3 region: CSARQTVYGYTF. The DNA of the CDR3 is TGCAGTGCTAGACAGACAGTGTATGGCTACACCTTC.

This clonotype was observed a handful of times. The chain employs TRBV20-1 and TRBJ1-5; perhaps TRBD1 as D (6 bases). Trimming pared 2 bases from V and 5 bases from J, leaving 16 bases between. The CDR3 extends over 15 amino acids. The germline gives CDR1 DFQATT, CDR2 SNEGSKA (reference sequence). The CDR3 loop reads CSARRGTHRDQPQHF. In DNA form, the CDR3 reads TGCAGTGCTAGAAGGGGGACACACAGGGATCAGCCCCAGCATTTT.

This clonotype was recorded a few times. The chain joins TRBV6-2 or TRBV6-3 to TRBJ2-5; 9 nucleotides match TRBD1. CDR1 is MNHEY and CDR2 is SVGEGT in the germline V gene. CDR3 length: 13 amino acids. J gave up 7 bases and V 9 bases, and 9 bases lay outside the gene matches. CDR3 amino acids: CASKQGAGWTQYF. For the CDR3, the DNA is TGTGCCAGTAAACAGGGGGCTGGTTGGACCCAGTACTTC.

This chain connects TRBV12-3 or TRBV12-4 to TRBJ2-1; no definite D call. V lost 3 bases, J lost 7 bases, and 13 bases lay in between. CDR3 length: 14 residues. In DNA, the CDR3 is TGTGCCAGCAGTTTTTCTTCCGGGCCGAATGAGCAGTTCTTC. Encoded protein: CASSFSSGPNEQFF.

This clonotype was recorded at least ten times. The J gene is TRBJ2-3, the V gene TRBV5-1; either TRBD1 or TRBD2 may supply D (5 bases each). V lost 5 bases, J lost 10 bases, and 17 bases lay in between. CDR3 size: 13 residues. Germline V CDR1 and CDR2: SGHRS, YFSETQ. The CDR3, as DNA: TGCGCCAGCAGTGACGGGGCCCTAGACGCGCAGTATTTT. Translating gives CASSDGALDAQYF.